This TCR beta chain is from a study of cytomegalovirus exposure and HLA in healthy donors. TCRdb's copy holds only in-frame clones and misses some; the assay was immunoSEQ multiplex PCR. The data contain about 88,000 clones, less than 90% of them singletons. Germline CDR1 and CDR2: KGHSH and LQKENI. The CDR3 extends over 15 amino acids. V lost 4 bases and J 0 bases, leaving 10 bases between the germline ends. The V and J genes are TRBV18 and TRBJ1-3; a possible D gene is TRBD1 (6 bases). Sequenced material: PBMCs. This receptor was identified in a woman under 30 in good health and CMV-seropositive. The CDR3 DNA is TGTGCCAGCTCACGAGGACAGATCTCTGGAAACACCATATATTTT. Its translation: CASSRGQISGNTIYF.